Listed below are T cell receptor beta chains from one sample, sequenced in a study of cytomegalovirus exposure and HLA in healthy donors. Some clones are missing from TCRdb's copy, which holds only in-frame ones; the method was immunoSEQ multiplex PCR. The table has 150,000 to 200,000 clones, 80% seen once; the top ten hold approximately 15%. Sequencing was done on a sample of PBMCs. The origin of the receptors is a woman aged 40 to 49 in good health and CMV-seronegative. CDR3s include the opening cysteine and the closing phenylalanine or tryptophan. The D gene is left open where the match is weak. Clone sizes are given selectively: once, few, many, or a class where the clone is expanded.

TRBV9,-,few,TRBJ1-5,CASSEGWGGGNQPQHF,TGTGCCAGCAGCGAGGGATGGGGGGGAGGCAATCAGCCCCAGCATTTT
TRBV4-3,-,-,TRBJ2-6,CASSQEFPQGRSGANVLTF,TGCGCCAGCAGCCAAGAGTTCCCGCAGGGGAGATCTGGGGCCAACGTCCTGACTTTC
TRBV6-6,-,-,TRBJ1-2,CATEGGGAYGYTF,TGTGCCACTGAAGGGGGAGGGGCCTATGGCTACACCTTC
TRBV6-5,TRBD1,-,TRBJ1-2,CASSYSGGTDYGYTF,TGTGCCAGCAGTTACTCAGGCGGGACAGACTATGGCTACACCTTC
TRBV4-3,-,-,TRBJ2-7,CASSQEQSIPGWAYEQYF,TGCGCCAGCAGCCAAGAACAATCAATCCCAGGGTGGGCCTACGAGCAGTACTTC
TRBV7-2,TRBD1,-,TRBJ2-2,CASSFFGTGNTGELFF,TGTGCCAGCAGCTTTTTTGGGACAGGGAACACCGGGGAGCTGTTTTTT
TRBV19,-,-,TRBJ2-6,CASRTGLRAAGANVLTF,TGTGCCAGTAGAACAGGGTTGAGGGCAGCTGGGGCCAACGTCCTGACTTTC
TRBV28,-,-,TRBJ1-1,CASLLPGDTEAFF,TGTGCCAGCCTTCTCCCAGGGGACACTGAAGCTTTCTTT
TRBV5-8,TRBD1,once,TRBJ2-7,CASSGGQGSDEQYF,TGTGCCAGCAGCGGAGGACAGGGCTCAGACGAGCAGTACTTC
TRBV7-2,-,-,TRBJ1-1,CASSRLGIGGNTEAFF,TGTGCCAGCAGCCGGCTAGGGATTGGGGGCAACACTGAAGCTTTCTTT
TRBV18,-,-,TRBJ2-2,CASSPAGSNSGELFF,TGTGCCTCGTCCCCTGCGGGTTCCAATTCCGGGGAGCTGTTTTTT
TRBV11-1,-,-,TRBJ2-1,CASSLDSSSYNEQFF,TGTGCCAGCAGCCTGGACAGCAGCTCCTACAATGAGCAGTTCTTC
TRBV15,-,few,TRBJ1-2,CATSRDYSYGYTF,TGTGCCACCAGCAGAGATTATAGCTATGGCTACACCTTC
TRBV11-1,-,-,TRBJ2-6,CASSHPRHLSGANVLTF,TGTGCCAGCAGCCACCCACGACACCTCTCTGGGGCCAACGTCCTGACTTTC
TRBV7-3,-,-,TRBJ2-5,CASSTQPSGTQYF,TGTGCCAGCAGCACACAACCCTCTGGGACCCAGTACTTC
TRBV7-9,TRBD1,-,TRBJ2-3,CASSSVPRTGRDTQYF,TGTGCCAGCAGCTCCGTCCCTAGGACAGGTCGAGATACGCAGTATTTT
TRBV4-3,TRBD1,few,TRBJ2-3,CASSQNPGQGAGDTQYF,TGCGCCAGCAGCCAGAACCCGGGACAGGGGGCGGGAGATACGCAGTATTTT
TRBV7-7,-,-,TRBJ2-3,CASSLVPGGSTDTQYF,TGTGCCAGCAGCTTAGTCCCCGGGGGAAGCACAGATACGCAGTATTTT
TRBV11-2,-,-,TRBJ2-3,CASSQGPQADTQYF,TGTGCCAGCAGCCAAGGTCCTCAGGCAGATACGCAGTATTTT
TRBV4-2,-,-,TRBJ2-7,CASSEDYSYEQYF,TGTGCCAGCAGCGAGGACTACTCCTACGAGCAGTACTTC
TRBV6-5,TRBD1,once,TRBJ1-1,CASRPTGRATEAFF,TGTGCCAGCAGGCCGACAGGGCGGGCCACTGAAGCTTTCTTT
TRBV27,-,-,TRBJ2-3,CASRGKGDTDTQYF,TGTGCCAGCAGAGGTAAGGGGGATACAGATACGCAGTATTTT
TRBV29-1,-,-,TRBJ2-3,CSVDRGFTDTQYF,TGCAGCGTTGATCGGGGGTTCACAGATACGCAGTATTTT
TRBV5-3,TRBD1,-,TRBJ1-6,CARSSIVGTGDNSPLHF,TGTGCCAGAAGCTCAATAGTTGGGACAGGAGATAATTCACCCCTCCACTTT
TRBV2,TRBD1,-,TRBJ2-1,CASTEPGTGAYNEQFF,TGTGCCAGCACCGAACCCGGGACAGGGGCCTACAATGAGCAGTTCTTC
TRBV29-1,-,-,TRBJ2-1,CSVDFDEQFF,TGCAGCGTCGACTTCGATGAGCAGTTCTTC
TRBV27,-,-,TRBJ1-4,CASSLRGRANEKLFF,TGTGCCAGCAGTTTAAGAGGGCGCGCTAATGAAAAACTGTTTTTT
TRBV7-8,TRBD1,-,TRBJ2-7,CASSPRDSSLSEQYF,TGTGCCAGCAGCCCCAGGGACAGTTCCCTCTCCGAGCAGTACTTC
TRBV4-3,-,-,TRBJ1-5,CASSQAGNQPQHF,TGCGCCAGCAGCCAAGCAGGGAATCAGCCCCAGCATTTT